Sequencing of this T cell receptor (beta chain) was carried out in a study of cytomegalovirus exposure and HLA in healthy donors. Findings and limits, study-wide: CMV serostatus was the sole immune exposure information available.

Points on this clone: The antigen is not known.

The CDR3 totals 13 residues. Germline CDR1 and CDR2: LNHDA and SQIVND (reference sequence). Trimming removed 0 bases from V and 6 bases from J, with 9 bases in between. The PCR was carried out with 60 Vbeta primers and 13 Jbeta primers. Produced via immunoSEQ multiplex PCR; TCRdb's table is partial and in-frame only. The data contain about 130,000 clones, 77% of them singletons. The gene calls are TRBV19 and TRBJ2-7, with D possibly TRBD2 on 5 matching bases. The sample consisted of PBMCs. This sequence was found in a male donor in good health and CMV-seropositive. Here the CDR3 DNA reads TGTGCCAGTAGTATAGATTTTGAGGGCGAGCAGTACTTC. As protein: CASSIDFEGEQYF.